These T cell receptor beta chains were read from a single sample in a study of cytomegalovirus exposure and HLA in healthy donors. The protocol was immunoSEQ multiplex PCR, while the TCRdb copy is restricted to in-frame clones and leaves out a portion. The data contain more than 95,000 clones, approximately 70% of them seen just once; the ten biggest clones take up 2.5% to 4%. The sample taken for sequencing was PBMCs. These receptors were collected from a woman between 50 and 59 years old in good health and CMV-seronegative. CDR3s include the opening cysteine and the closing phenylalanine or tryptophan. D genes are given only for firm matches. The size field is filled for only some rows; it gives once, few, many or a size class.

V gene: TRBV20-1; D gene: -; J gene: TRBJ1-1; clone size: -; CDR3 protein: CSANPGTEAFF; CDR3 DNA: TGCAGTGCTAACCCGGGGACTGAAGCTTTCTTT
V gene: TRBV19; D gene: -; J gene: TRBJ1-5; clone size: -; CDR3 protein: CASSPRSGRNQPQHF; CDR3 DNA: TGTGCCAGTAGTCCCCGGTCAGGGCGAAATCAGCCCCAGCATTTT
V gene: TRBV6-1; D gene: TRBD2; J gene: TRBJ2-5; clone size: -; CDR3 protein: CASSEGVTSGYQETQYF; CDR3 DNA: TGTGCCAGCAGTGAGGGGGTGACTAGCGGGTACCAAGAGACCCAGTACTTC
V gene: TRBV5-6; D gene: -; J gene: TRBJ1-5; clone size: once; CDR3 protein: CASSYVGGGNQPQHF; CDR3 DNA: TGTGCCAGCAGCTACGTGGGGGGGGGTAATCAGCCCCAGCATTTT
V gene: TRBV28; D gene: -; J gene: TRBJ2-7; clone size: -; CDR3 protein: CASSRESYEQYF; CDR3 DNA: TGTGCCAGCTCTAGGGAGAGCTACGAGCAGTACTTC
V gene: TRBV7-8; D gene: TRBD2; J gene: TRBJ2-1; clone size: -; CDR3 protein: CASSLARAGVRSSYNEQFF; CDR3 DNA: TGTGCCAGCAGCTTAGCCCGAGCGGGAGTCCGGAGCTCCTACAATGAGCAGTTCTTC
V gene: TRBV19; D gene: TRBD2; J gene: TRBJ2-4; clone size: -; CDR3 protein: CASSIGLAGGNRAKNIQYF; CDR3 DNA: TGTGCCAGTAGTATTGGACTAGCGGGGGGCAACCGGGCCAAAAACATTCAGTACTTC
V gene: TRBV6-1; D gene: TRBD1; J gene: TRBJ2-3; clone size: -; CDR3 protein: CASSGRTGGAADTQYF; CDR3 DNA: TGTGCCAGCAGTGGGCGGACAGGGGGCGCGGCAGATACGCAGTATTTT
V gene: TRBV10-3; D gene: TRBD2; J gene: TRBJ2-7; clone size: few; CDR3 protein: CATGLAENYEQYF; CDR3 DNA: TGTGCCACCGGACTAGCGGAGAACTACGAGCAGTACTTC
V gene: TRBV7-3; D gene: TRBD1; J gene: TRBJ2-7; clone size: -; CDR3 protein: CASSTWTGGQYEQYF; CDR3 DNA: TGTGCCAGCAGCACCTGGACAGGGGGCCAATACGAGCAGTACTTC